The present T cell receptor (beta chain) was sequenced within a study of blood T cells in healthy people across ages. Isolation of PBMCs gave at least 7 million cells per sample. With V trimmed by 5 bases and J by 3 bases, 7 bases remained unmatched. Germline assignment: CDR1 SEHNR and CDR2 FQNEAQ (reference sequence). The CDR3 is 16 residues long. Together with a sample-barcoded 5' primer, a J-beta primer mix was included in a second PCR lasting about 6 to 11 cycles. TCRdb reprocessed the 5' RACE reads with MiXCR, giving one entry per CDR3 protein. The data show roughly 1,500,000 distinct CDR3 sequences, about 35% seen once. This clonotype appeared a few times.

This chain uses TRBV7-9 with TRBJ2-2, with 9 bases aligning to TRBD1. This sequence originates from a woman in her 30s in good health. Sequencing was performed on blood. CDR3: CASSPWTGADTGELFF. The CDR3 DNA is TGTGCCAGCAGCCCATGGACAGGGGCGGACACCGGGGAGCTGTTTTTT.